The rows below give T cell receptor beta chains drawn from one sample of a study of identical twins. TCRdb re-analysed the 5' RACE reads in MiXCR, keeping a single row per CDR3 protein. The sample holds 500,000 to 600,000 distinct CDR3 sequences, 20% to 25% seen once. This sample was also put to use in a study of T cells expressing NK-cell markers.

The specimen sequenced was CD4+ T cells sorted from blood. These receptors came from a woman aged 18 to 35 in good health. Both conserved end residues are part of each CDR3. Fields, in order: V gene, clone size, D gene, J gene, CDR3 protein, CDR3 DNA. The D gene is left open where the match is weak. A row's size may be missing; if present it is once, few, many or a size class.

V gene: TRBV5-6
clone size: .
D gene: .
J gene: TRBJ2-7
CDR3 protein: CASSLTDRYEQYF
CDR3 DNA: TGTGCCAGCAGCTTGACCGACAGGTACGAGCAGTACTTC

V gene: TRBV27
clone size: few
D gene: .
J gene: TRBJ1-3
CDR3 protein: CASRPGGGSGNTIYF
CDR3 DNA: TGTGCCAGCAGACCCGGGGGCGGCTCTGGAAACACCATATATTTT

V gene: TRBV5-1
clone size: .
D gene: .
J gene: TRBJ2-6
CDR3 protein: CASSPVVQTSGANVLTF
CDR3 DNA: TGCGCCAGCAGCCCGGTTGTCCAGACCTCTGGGGCCAACGTCCTGACTTTC

V gene: TRBV20-1
clone size: .
D gene: TRBD2
J gene: TRBJ2-5
CDR3 protein: CSALAGGPETQYF
CDR3 DNA: TGCAGTGCTCTAGCGGGAGGGCCAGAGACCCAGTACTTC

V gene: TRBV7-2
clone size: few
D gene: TRBD1
J gene: TRBJ2-5
CDR3 protein: CASSLEQGLFKETQYF
CDR3 DNA: TGTGCCAGCAGCTTAGAACAGGGGTTGTTCAAGGAGACCCAGTACTTC

V gene: TRBV20-1
clone size: .
D gene: .
J gene: TRBJ1-5
CDR3 protein: CSASPGGRNQPQHF
CDR3 DNA: TGCAGTGCTAGTCCCGGGGGACGCAATCAGCCCCAGCATTTT

V gene: TRBV23-1
clone size: .
D gene: .
J gene: TRBJ2-1
CDR3 protein: CASNEQFF
CDR3 DNA: TGCGCCAGCAATGAGCAGTTCTTC

V gene: TRBV29-1
clone size: few
D gene: TRBD1
J gene: TRBJ1-1
CDR3 protein: CSVLGGTGTTEAFF
CDR3 DNA: TGCAGCGTTCTAGGTGGGACAGGGACCACTGAAGCTTTCTTT

V gene: TRBV20-1
clone size: .
D gene: .
J gene: TRBJ2-1
CDR3 protein: CSARNSIAARYNEQFF
CDR3 DNA: TGCAGTGCTAGAAACTCGATAGCGGCCCGCTACAATGAGCAGTTCTTC

V gene: TRBV6-4
clone size: many
D gene: .
J gene: TRBJ2-5
CDR3 protein: CASSVCHGTQYF
CDR3 DNA: TGTGCCAGCAGTGTTTGTCACGGGACCCAGTACTTC

V gene: TRBV5-1
clone size: .
D gene: .
J gene: TRBJ2-1
CDR3 protein: CASSYVPASSYNEQFF
CDR3 DNA: TGCGCCAGCAGCTATGTTCCTGCGAGCTCCTACAATGAGCAGTTCTTC

V gene: TRBV12-3/TRBV12-4
clone size: few
D gene: TRBD2
J gene: TRBJ2-1
CDR3 protein: CASSFASGILSSSYNEQFF
CDR3 DNA: TGTGCCAGCAGTTTTGCTAGCGGAATCCTCTCAAGCTCCTACAATGAGCAGTTCTTC

V gene: TRBV12-3/TRBV12-4
clone size: .
D gene: .
J gene: TRBJ2-2
CDR3 protein: CASSFKGGTARTGELFF
CDR3 DNA: TGTGCCAGCAGTTTTAAGGGCGGGACAGCCAGGACCGGGGAGCTGTTTTTT

V gene: TRBV20-1
clone size: .
D gene: TRBD1
J gene: TRBJ1-1
CDR3 protein: CSASFPGTANTEAFF
CDR3 DNA: TGCAGTGCTAGTTTTCCCGGGACAGCAAACACTGAAGCTTTCTTT

V gene: TRBV30
clone size: .
D gene: .
J gene: TRBJ1-5
CDR3 protein: CAWSVRGTQPQHF
CDR3 DNA: TGTGCCTGGAGTGTAAGGGGCACTCAGCCCCAGCATTTT

V gene: TRBV2
clone size: few
D gene: .
J gene: TRBJ1-1
CDR3 protein: CASRPNGQPREAFF
CDR3 DNA: TGTGCCAGCAGACCTAATGGACAGCCACGTGAAGCTTTCTTT

V gene: TRBV12-3/TRBV12-4
clone size: .
D gene: .
J gene: TRBJ2-7
CDR3 protein: CASSLGGGDYEQYF
CDR3 DNA: TGTGCCAGCAGTTTGGGGGGCGGAGACTACGAGCAGTACTTC